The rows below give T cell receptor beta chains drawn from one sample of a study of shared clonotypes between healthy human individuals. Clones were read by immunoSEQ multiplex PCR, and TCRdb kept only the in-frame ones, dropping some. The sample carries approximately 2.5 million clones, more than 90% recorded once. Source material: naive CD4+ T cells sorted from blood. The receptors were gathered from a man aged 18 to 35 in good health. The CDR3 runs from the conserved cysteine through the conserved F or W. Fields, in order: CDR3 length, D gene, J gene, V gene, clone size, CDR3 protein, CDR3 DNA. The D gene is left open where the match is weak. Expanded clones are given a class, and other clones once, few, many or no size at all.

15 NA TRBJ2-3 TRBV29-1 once CSVTLGTGSTDTQYF TGCAGCGTTACCCTTGGGACCGGTAGCACAGATACGCAGTATTTT
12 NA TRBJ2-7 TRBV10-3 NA CAMRGASYEQYF TGTGCCATGAGGGGCGCGTCCTACGAGCAGTACTTC
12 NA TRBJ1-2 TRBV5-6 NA CASRSGADGYTF TGTGCCAGCAGGTCGGGGGCAGATGGCTACACCTTC
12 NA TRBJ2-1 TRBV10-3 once CAISGPADEQFF TGTGCCATCAGTGGCCCCGCTGATGAGCAGTTCTTC
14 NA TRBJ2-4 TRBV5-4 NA CASSLPGTKNIQYF TGTGCCAGCAGCTTGCCCGGGACCAAAAACATTCAGTACTTC
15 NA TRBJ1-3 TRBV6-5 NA CASRGRHRSGNTIYF TGTGCCAGCAGGGGAAGGCATCGGTCTGGAAACACCATATATTTT
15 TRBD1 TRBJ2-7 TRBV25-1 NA CASSDLGTGGDEQYF TGTGCCAGCAGTGATTTGGGGACAGGGGGCGACGAGCAGTACTTC
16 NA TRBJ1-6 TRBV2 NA CASTQVGASYNSPLHF TGTGCCAGCACCCAGGTTGGAGCCTCCTATAATTCACCCCTCCACTTT
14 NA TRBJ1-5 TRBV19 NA CASRGTPSNQPQHF TGTGCCAGCCGCGGGACACCTAGCAATCAGCCCCAGCATTTT
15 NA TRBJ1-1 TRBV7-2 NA CASSSGTSVNTEAFF TGTGCCAGCAGCTCTGGGACATCGGTGAACACTGAAGCTTTCTTT
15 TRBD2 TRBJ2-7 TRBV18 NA CASSASSGGSYEQYF TGTGCCAGCTCAGCCTCTAGCGGTGGCTCCTACGAGCAGTACTTC
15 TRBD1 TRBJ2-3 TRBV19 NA CASSTGQTQLGTQYF TGTGCCAGTAGTACGGGACAGACCCAGCTCGGTACGCAGTATTTT
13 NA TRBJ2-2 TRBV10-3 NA CAVQGSSTGELFF TGTGCCGTGCAGGGGTCGAGCACCGGGGAGCTGTTTTTT
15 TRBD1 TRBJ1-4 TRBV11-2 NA CASSILQGAGEKLFF TGTGCCAGCAGCATACTACAGGGGGCTGGTGAAAAACTGTTTTTT
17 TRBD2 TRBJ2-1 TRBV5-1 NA CASSLASGLAGYNEQFF TGCGCCAGCAGCTTGGCCAGCGGCCTAGCGGGTTACAATGAGCAGTTCTTC
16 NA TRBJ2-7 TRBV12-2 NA CASRPGGELEAYEQYF TGTGCAAGTCGCCCAGGGGGGGAACTAGAGGCTTACGAGCAGTACTTC
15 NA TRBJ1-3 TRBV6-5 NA CASSYSRGSGNTIYF TGTGCCAGCAGTTACTCGAGAGGGTCAGGAAACACCATATATTTT
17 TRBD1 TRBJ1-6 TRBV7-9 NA CASSPGTGGGYNSPLHF TGTGCCAGCAGCCCCGGGACAGGGGGCGGTTATAATTCACCCCTCCACTTT
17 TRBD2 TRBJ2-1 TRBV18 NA CASSPLVGAGVRGEQFF TGTGCCAGCTCACCCCTGGTGGGAGCGGGAGTGAGAGGTGAGCAGTTCTTC
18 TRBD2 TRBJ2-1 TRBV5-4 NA CASSPALAGGPEDNEQFF TGTGCCAGCAGCCCGGCCCTAGCGGGAGGGCCAGAAGACAATGAGCAGTTCTTC
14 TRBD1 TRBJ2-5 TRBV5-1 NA CASSRTGGAETQYF TGCGCCAGCAGCAGGACAGGGGGGGCAGAGACCCAGTACTTC
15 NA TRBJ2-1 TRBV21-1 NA CASRGVYSSYNEQFF TGTGCCAGCAGAGGCGTCTATAGCTCCTACAATGAGCAGTTCTTC
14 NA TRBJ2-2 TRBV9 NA CASSTRVNTGELFF TGTGCCAGCAGCACCCGGGTCAACACCGGGGAGCTGTTTTTT
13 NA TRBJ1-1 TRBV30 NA CAWTTGWNTEAFF TGTGCCTGGACGACAGGTTGGAACACTGAAGCTTTCTTT
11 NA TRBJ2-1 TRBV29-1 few CSVERGNEQFF TGCAGCGTTGAACGGGGCAATGAGCAGTTCTTC
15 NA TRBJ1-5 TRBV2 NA CASSGAQFLNQPQHF TGTGCCAGCAGTGGGGCCCAGTTTCTTAATCAGCCCCAGCATTTT
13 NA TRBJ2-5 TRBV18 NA CASSRFERETQYF TGTGCCAGCTCCCGCTTTGAGCGGGAGACCCAGTACTTC
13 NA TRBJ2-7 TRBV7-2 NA CASSRGGNYEQYF TGTGCCAGCAGCCGAGGGGGGAACTACGAGCAGTACTTC
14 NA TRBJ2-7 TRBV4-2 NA CASSQVVGAGEQYF TGTGCCAGCAGCCAAGTGGTGGGGGCAGGGGAGCAGTACTTC
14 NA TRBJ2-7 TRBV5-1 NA CASSLAKSSYEQYF TGCGCCAGCAGCTTGGCAAAGAGTTCCTACGAGCAGTACTTC
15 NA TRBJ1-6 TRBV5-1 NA CASSLDGGWNSPLHF TGCGCCAGCAGCTTGGACGGGGGCTGGAATTCACCCCTCCACTTT
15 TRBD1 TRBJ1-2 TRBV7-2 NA CASSFGGQGYYGYTF TGTGCCAGCAGCTTTGGCGGACAGGGCTATTATGGCTACACCTTC
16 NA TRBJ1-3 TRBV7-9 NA CASSPESRASGNTIYF TGTGCCAGCAGCCCAGAGAGCAGGGCGTCTGGAAACACCATATATTTT
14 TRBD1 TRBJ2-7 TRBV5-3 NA CARSIPGTGPEQYF TGTGCCAGAAGCATCCCCGGGACAGGTCCCGAGCAGTACTTC
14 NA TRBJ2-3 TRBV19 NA CASSLPFPTDTQYF TGTGCCAGTAGTCTGCCTTTCCCGACAGATACGCAGTATTTT
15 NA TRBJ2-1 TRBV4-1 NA CASSHPTGVRGEQFF TGCGCCAGCAGCCATCCCACCGGGGTAAGGGGAGAGCAGTTCTTC
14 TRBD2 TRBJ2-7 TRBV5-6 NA CASSFDASGDEQYF TGTGCCAGCAGCTTTGATGCTAGCGGCGACGAGCAGTACTTC
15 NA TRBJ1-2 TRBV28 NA CASSIHSGTLYGYTF TGTGCCAGCAGTATCCACTCCGGGACCCTCTATGGCTACACCTTC
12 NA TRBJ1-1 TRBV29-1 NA CSVEYGGLAAFF TGCAGCGTTGAATATGGGGGTCTTGCAGCTTTCTTT
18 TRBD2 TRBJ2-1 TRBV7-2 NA CASSSGTSGIVNYNEQFF TGTGCCAGCAGCTCCGGGACTAGCGGGATAGTGAACTACAATGAGCAGTTCTTC
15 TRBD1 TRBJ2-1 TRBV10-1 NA CASSLFRQGGTEQFF TGCGCCAGCAGTCTATTCCGACAGGGGGGGACTGAGCAGTTCTTC